This T cell receptor beta chain emerged from a study of blood T cells in healthy people across ages. Points from the study as a whole: Possibly confounding the expanded clonotype changes was the fact that donor CMV status was unknown. Per million T cells, the diversity of TCR beta decreased roughly linearly as age advanced.

With regard to this clonotype: No antigen is known for it.

It was with a sample-barcoded 5' primer and a J-beta primer mix that a second PCR of about 7 to 12 cycles was run. Every molecule of cDNA carried a tag from a template-switch adaptor with 12 random nucleotides. TCRdb recomputed calls from the 5' RACE reads with MiXCR, one row per CDR3 protein. The sample contains 700,000 or so distinct CDR3 sequences, roughly 20% of which appear only once. Isolation per sample recovered at least 7 million PBMCs. This clonotype originated in a man between 70 and 80 years old in good health. Sequenced sample: blood.

CDR3 DNA: TGTGCCAGCAGCTTGGGGGTGTTAGGGGACAGTAATAACTATGGCTACACCTTC. Residues: CASSLGVLGDSNNYGYTF. The chain couples TRBV5-5 to TRBJ1-2; TRBD1 matches at 7 bases. The V gene end was trimmed by 0 bases and the J gene end by 1 base; junction bases not matched to a gene: 12. The germline V gene has CDR1 SGHKS and CDR2 YYEKEE (reference sequence). The CDR3 runs to 18 residues.